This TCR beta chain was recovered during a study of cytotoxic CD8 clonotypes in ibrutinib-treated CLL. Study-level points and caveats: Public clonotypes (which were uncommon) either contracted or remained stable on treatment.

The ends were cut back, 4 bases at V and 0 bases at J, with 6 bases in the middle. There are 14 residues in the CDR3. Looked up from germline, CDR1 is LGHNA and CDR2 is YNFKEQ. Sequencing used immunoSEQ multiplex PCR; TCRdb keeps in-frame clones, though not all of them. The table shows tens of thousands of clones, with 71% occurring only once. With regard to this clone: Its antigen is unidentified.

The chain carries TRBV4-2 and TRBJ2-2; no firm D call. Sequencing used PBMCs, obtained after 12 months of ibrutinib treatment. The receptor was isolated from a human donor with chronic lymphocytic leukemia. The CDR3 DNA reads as TGTGCCAGCAGCCTTGGGGCGAACACCGGGGAGCTGTTTTTT. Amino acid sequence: CASSLGANTGELFF.